The 17 T cell receptor beta chains reported below all come from one sample, sequenced in a study of cytomegalovirus exposure and HLA in healthy donors. PCR primers comprised 60 Vbeta and 13 Jbeta primers. Clones were read by immunoSEQ multiplex PCR, and TCRdb kept only the in-frame ones, dropping some. The table has under 200,000 clones, 82% seen once; the top ten hold 1.5%. Specimen: PBMCs. The receptors shown here come from a girl between 10 and 17 years old in good health and CMV-seropositive.

The chain employs TRBV5-6 and TRBJ1-1; no clear D. Germline lookup yields CDR1 SGHDT and CDR2 YYEEEE. Trimming pared 4 bases from V and 1 base from J, leaving 17 bases between. The CDR3 is made up of 16 amino acids. In DNA, the CDR3 is TGTGCCAGCAGCCCGGACCCGGGATCGCGGAACACTGAAGCTTTCTTT. Translating it yields CASSPDPGSRNTEAFF. Full variable domain (missing parts from reference TRBV5-6 and TRBJ1-1): DAGVTQSPTHLIKTRGQQVTLRCSPKSGHDTVSWYQQALGQGPQFIFQYYEEEERQRGNFPDRFSGHQFPNYSSELNVNALLLGDSALYLCASSPDPGSRNTEAFFGQGTRLTVV.

CDR3 amino acids: CASSWRTDDYGYTF. The CDR3, as DNA: TGCGCCAGCAGTTGGAGGACGGACGACTATGGCTACACCTTC. The J gene is TRBJ1-2, the V gene TRBV5-1; no firm D call. Trimming stripped 5 bases from V and 3 bases from J, with 14 bases between. Germline lookup yields CDR1 SGHRS and CDR2 YFSETQ. The CDR3 runs to 14 residues.

This clone was picked up a small number of times. This rearrangement joins TRBV5-5 to TRBJ1-3; no clear D. Trimming took off 3 bases at V and 0 bases at J, with 7 bases between the two ends. The CDR3 is 14 residues long. Germline values: CDR1 SGHKS, CDR2 YYEKEE (reference sequence). CDR3 protein: CASSSPGSGNTIYF. In nucleotides, the CDR3 is TGTGCCAGCAGCTCGCCGGGCTCTGGAAACACCATATATTTT.

This clone showed up just once. The chain carries TRBV27 and TRBJ2-2; a possible D gene is TRBD2 (6 bases). The CDR3 has 18 amino acids. CDR1 MNHEY and CDR2 SMNVEV come from the germline V gene (reference sequence). V was clipped by 1 base and J by 5 bases, with 20 bases between them. This chain's CDR3 is CASSLWSVREERTGELFF. As DNA, the CDR3 is TGTGCCAGCAGTTTATGGTCCGTAAGGGAGGAAAGAACCGGGGAGCTGTTTTTT.

V is TRBV27 and J is TRBJ1-2, with 7 positions matching TRBD1. CDR3 length: 15 residues. Trimming cost V 0 bases and J 6 bases; bases outside gene matches: 7. The V gene's germline CDR1 is MNHEY and CDR2 SMNVEV (reference sequence). CDR3 coding DNA: TGTGCCAGCAGTTTATCGCTAGGGGGCTATGATGGCTACACCTTC. Translating gives CASSLSLGGYDGYTF.

Concerning this clone: One end of the junction does not line up with germline, which may come from a read error. The sample contains more than one DNA sequence encoding this CDR3. V is TRBV30 and J is TRBJ2-7, with D possibly being TRBD1 (5 bases). The CDR3 is 12 residues long. The germline V gene encodes CDR1 GTSNPN and CDR2 SVGIG (reference sequence). The CDR3 DNA sequence: TGCGCCTGGAGTGCGACGGCTCAGGGGCAGTACTTC. Translating it yields CAWSATAQGQYF. The full variable domain, completed using reference TRBV30 and TRBJ2-7, is SQTIHQWPATLVQPVGSPLSLECTVEGTSNPNLYWYRQAAGRGLQLLFYSVGIGQISSEVPQNLSASRPQDRQFILSSKKLLLSDSGFYLCAWSATAQGQYFGPGTRLTVT.

The chain employs TRBV2 and TRBJ2-1; D perhaps matches TRBD2 (5 bases). CDR3 length: 15 amino acids. The V end was cut by 7 bases, the J end by 0 bases, with 13 bases between. Germline V gene lookup returns CDR1 SNHLY and CDR2 FYNNEI. The CDR3 sequence is CASIRDVPSYNEQFF. The DNA for the CDR3 is TGTGCCAGCATCCGGGATGTCCCCTCCTACAATGAGCAGTTCTTC.

The gene calls are TRBV7-9 and TRBJ1-3; TRBD1 matches 10 bases. Trimming at V came to 6 bases and at J to 2 bases, leaving 10 bases not matched to a gene. The CDR3 runs to 17 residues. CDR1 is SEHNR, CDR2 FQNEAQ, per germline (reference sequence). The CDR3 nucleotides are TGTGCCAGCAGGCTTGGAGGGACAGGGGTTACTGGAAACACCATATATTTT. Protein: CASRLGGTGVTGNTIYF. Together with reference TRBV7-9 and TRBJ1-3, the CDR3 gives the full variable domain: DTGVSQNPRHKITKRGQNVTFRCDPISEHNRLYWYRQTLGQGPEFLTYFQNEAQLEKSRLLSDRFSAERPKGSFSTLEIQRTEQGDSAMYLCASRLGGTGVTGNTIYFGEGSWLTVV.

V usage is TRBV2 and J usage is TRBJ1-5, with D tentatively TRBD1 (5 bases). The CDR3 loop spans 13 amino acids. In germline, CDR1 is SNHLY, CDR2 FYNNEI. V lost 6 bases to trimming and J lost 6 bases, with 12 bases between them. The CDR3: CASRTTETQPQHF. The CDR3 DNA sequence: TGTGCCAGCAGGACGACAGAGACTCAGCCCCAGCATTTT.

This chain connects TRBV5-4 to TRBJ1-4, with a tentative D call TRBD1 (6 bases). With 1 base removed from V and 7 bases from J, the gap between germline ends came to 14 bases. The CDR3 length is 15 residues. The V gene's germline CDR1 is SGHNT and CDR2 YYREEE (reference sequence). CDR3 nucleotide sequence: TGTGCCAGCAGCTTGTCGGCAGGGGTTGGTGAAAAACTGTTTTTT. It specifies CASSLSAGVGEKLFF.

V gene TRBV11-3 combines with J gene TRBJ2-3; D ambiguous. The CDR3 runs to 14 residues. Germline loops: CDR1 SGHNT, CDR2 YENEEA. Between the trimmed V and J ends, which lost 4 bases and 2 bases, there was a span of 10 bases. The CDR3 here is CASSSDGATDTQYF. The CDR3 DNA reads TGTGCCAGCAGCTCCGACGGAGCCACAGATACGCAGTATTTT.

The rearrangement uses TRBV7-3 and TRBJ1-1; TRBD1 might be the D (6 bases). The germline V and J ends were trimmed by 4 bases and 3 bases, with 12 bases remaining between them. The CDR3 contains 14 residues. Germline values: CDR1 SGHTA, CDR2 FQGTGA. The chain's CDR3 is CASSYSGGHTEAFF. CDR3 sequence (DNA): TGTGCCAGCAGCTACTCGGGGGGGCACACTGAAGCTTTCTTT.

V gene TRBV28 combines with J gene TRBJ1-5; D remains unclear. The CDR3 loop spans 16 amino acids. Germline CDR1 and CDR2: MDHEN and SYDVKM. Deletions cut 2 bases from V and 2 bases from J, with 13 bases between. In DNA, the CDR3 is TGTGCCAGCAGTTTAACACACCTGAGGGGCAATCAGCCCCAGCATTTT. Translation: CASSLTHLRGNQPQHF.

The CDR3 here is CASSLRFAGGLTDTQYF. The CDR3 DNA reads TGTGCCAGCAGCTTACGCTTTGCGGGGGGCCTTACAGATACGCAGTATTTT. The V and J genes are TRBV11-2 and TRBJ2-3, with TRBD2 matching over 8 bases. V was pared by 2 bases and J by 3 bases, with 10 bases of the junction left unmatched. CDR3 length equals 17 residues. Germline V gene sequence: CDR1 SGHAT, CDR2 FQNNGV. The variable domain in full, with the rest retrieved from reference TRBV11-2 and TRBJ2-3, is EAGVAQSPRYKIIEKRQSVAFWCNPISGHATLYWYQQILGQGPKLLIQFQNNGVVDDSQLPKDRFSAERLKGVDSTLKIQPAKLEDSAVYLCASSLRFAGGLTDTQYFGPGTRLTVL.

The chain is built from TRBV7-2 and TRBJ2-3; 8 nucleotides line up with TRBD2. Germline loops: CDR1 SGHTA, CDR2 FQGNSA. This CDR3 has 14 amino acids. V shed 2 bases, J shed 9 bases, and the junction held 7 bases outside the gene matches. CDR3 loop: CASSLRTGGVTQYF. Written as DNA, the CDR3 is TGTGCCAGCAGCTTACGTACCGGGGGGGTAACGCAGTATTTT.

V gene TRBV9 combines with J gene TRBJ2-3; 13 bases fit TRBD2. Germline V gene sequence: CDR1 SGDLS, CDR2 YYNGEE. The CDR3 is 15 residues long. Trimming took 4 bases from V and 3 from J; bases not matched to a gene: 2. As DNA, the CDR3 is TGTGCCAGCAGCCAGACTAGCGGGAGGACAGATACGCAGTATTTT. Residues: CASSQTSGRTDTQYF. Using reference TRBV9 and TRBJ2-3 for the parts outside the CDR3, the full variable domain is DSGVTQTPKHLITATGQRVTLRCSPRSGDLSVYWYQQSLDQGLQFLIQYYNGEERAKGNILERFSAQQFPDLHSELNLSSLELGDSALYFCASSQTSGRTDTQYFGPGTRLTVL.

The rearrangement links TRBV29-1 to TRBJ1-5; 10 bases are shared with TRBD1. V shed 5 bases, J shed 5 bases, and the junction held 3 bases outside the gene matches. The CDR3 sequence is 13 residues long. Germline values: CDR1 SQVTM, CDR2 ANQGSEA. The CDR3 region has the DNA TGCAGCGTTATGGACAGGGGGGATCAGCCCCAGCATTTT. It yields the protein CSVMDRGDQPQHF.